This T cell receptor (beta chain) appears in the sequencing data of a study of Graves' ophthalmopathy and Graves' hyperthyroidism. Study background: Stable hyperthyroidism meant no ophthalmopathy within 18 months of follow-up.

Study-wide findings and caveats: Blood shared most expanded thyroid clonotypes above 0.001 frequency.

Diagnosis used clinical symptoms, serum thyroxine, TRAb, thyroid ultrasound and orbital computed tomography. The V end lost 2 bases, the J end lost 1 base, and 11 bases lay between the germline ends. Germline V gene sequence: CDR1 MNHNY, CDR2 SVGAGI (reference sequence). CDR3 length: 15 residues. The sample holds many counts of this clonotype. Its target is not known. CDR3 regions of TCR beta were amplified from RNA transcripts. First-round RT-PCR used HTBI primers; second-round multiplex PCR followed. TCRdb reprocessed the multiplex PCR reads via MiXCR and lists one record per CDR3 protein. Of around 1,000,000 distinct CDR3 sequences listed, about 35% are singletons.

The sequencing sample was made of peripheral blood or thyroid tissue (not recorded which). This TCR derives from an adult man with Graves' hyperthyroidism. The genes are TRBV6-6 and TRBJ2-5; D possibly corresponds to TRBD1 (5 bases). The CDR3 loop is CASSYQGGPQETQYF. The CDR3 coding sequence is TGTGCCAGCAGTTACCAGGGTGGTCCCCAAGAGACCCAGTACTTC.